One TCR beta chain is described in this entry. Data came from immunoSEQ multiplex PCR; TCRdb stores just in-frame clones and leaves some out. The sample consists of 200,000 to 250,000 clones, over 80% of them appearing once. The junction had 5 bases not matched to a gene; V was cut back by 5 bases and J by 5 bases. The CDR3 has 14 residues. From germline, CDR1 is MNHEY and CDR2 SVGEGT. The source of the sample is a study of blood T cell repertoires in COVID-19. The clonotype comes from a young woman with COVID-19, enrolled during active disease. Sequenced input: peripheral blood. The chain is built from TRBV6-2 or TRBV6-3 and TRBJ2-3, with 9 bases aligning to TRBD2. The CDR3 coding sequence is TGTGCCAGCAGTACCGCGGGGGGGCTAGATACGCAGTATTTT. Its translation: CASSTAGGLDTQYF.